This entry is about one T cell receptor beta chain. Its antigen is undetermined. Data came from immunoSEQ multiplex PCR; TCRdb stores just in-frame clones and leaves some out. The sample includes tens of thousands of clones, 94% of them seen just once. The CDR3 contains 15 residues. The ends lost 4 bases at V and 5 bases at J; junction bases unmatched: 8. Germline V gives CDR1 SGHNT, CDR2 YYREEE (reference sequence). The sample is drawn from a study of cytomegalovirus exposure and HLA in healthy donors. General study findings and limits: Per published reports, the classifier diagnosed cytomegalovirus status with high specificity and sensitivity.

This chain joins TRBV5-4 and TRBJ1-4, with 7 nucleotides matching TRBD1. This TCR derives from a young man in good health and CMV-seropositive. The sequencing sample was made of PBMCs. Here the CDR3 reads CASSPRTGRNEKLFF. The CDR3 DNA sequence: TGTGCCAGCAGCCCGCGGACAGGACGAAATGAAAAACTGTTTTTT.